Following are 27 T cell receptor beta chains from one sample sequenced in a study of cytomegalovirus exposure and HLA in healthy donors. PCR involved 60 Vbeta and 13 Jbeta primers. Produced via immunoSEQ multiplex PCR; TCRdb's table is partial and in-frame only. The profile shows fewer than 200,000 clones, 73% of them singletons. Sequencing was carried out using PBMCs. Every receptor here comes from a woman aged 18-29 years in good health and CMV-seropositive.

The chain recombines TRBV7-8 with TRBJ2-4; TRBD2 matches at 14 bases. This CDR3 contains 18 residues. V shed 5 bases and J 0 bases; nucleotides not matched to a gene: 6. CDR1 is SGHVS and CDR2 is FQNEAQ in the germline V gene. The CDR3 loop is CASSRPGLAGVAKNIQYF. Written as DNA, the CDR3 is TGTGCCAGCAGCCGTCCGGGACTAGCGGGGGTAGCCAAAAACATTCAGTACTTC.

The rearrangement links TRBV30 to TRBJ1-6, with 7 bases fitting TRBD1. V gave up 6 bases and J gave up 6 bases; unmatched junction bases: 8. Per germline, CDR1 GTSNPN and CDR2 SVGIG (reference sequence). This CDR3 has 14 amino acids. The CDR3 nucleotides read TGTGCCTGTAGAACAGGGGCGGGTAATTCACCCCTCCACTTT. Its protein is CACRTGAGNSPLHF.

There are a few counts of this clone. This chain's CDR3 is CSVEDSGRGYEQYF. The CDR3, as DNA: TGCAGCGTTGAAGATTCGGGCAGGGGCTACGAGCAGTACTTC. The chain combines TRBV29-1 with TRBJ2-7, with TRBD1 as a possible D gene (6 bases). The germline V and J ends were trimmed by 0 bases and 3 bases, with 12 bases remaining between them. The germline V gene encodes CDR1 SQVTM and CDR2 ANQGSEA. There are 14 residues in the CDR3.

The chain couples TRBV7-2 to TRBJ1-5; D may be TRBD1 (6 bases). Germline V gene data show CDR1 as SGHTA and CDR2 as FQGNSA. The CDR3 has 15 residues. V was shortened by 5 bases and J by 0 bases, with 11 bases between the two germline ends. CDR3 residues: CASSQYRDSNQPQHF. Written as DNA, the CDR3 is TGTGCCAGCAGCCAGTACAGGGATAGCAATCAGCCCCAGCATTTT.

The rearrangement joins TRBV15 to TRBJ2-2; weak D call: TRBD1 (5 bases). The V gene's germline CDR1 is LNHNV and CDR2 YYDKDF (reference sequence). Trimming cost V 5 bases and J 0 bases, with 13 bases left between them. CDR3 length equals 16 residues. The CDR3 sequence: CATSPRGTPNTGELFF. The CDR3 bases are TGTGCCACCAGCCCTAGGGGTACGCCGAACACCGGGGAGCTGTTTTTT.

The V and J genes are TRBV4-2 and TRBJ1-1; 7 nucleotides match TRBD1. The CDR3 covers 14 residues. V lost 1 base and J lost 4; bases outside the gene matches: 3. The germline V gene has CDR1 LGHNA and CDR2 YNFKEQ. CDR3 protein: CASSQGTGLTEAFF. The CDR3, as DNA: TGTGCCAGCAGCCAAGGGACAGGCCTCACTGAAGCTTTCTTT.

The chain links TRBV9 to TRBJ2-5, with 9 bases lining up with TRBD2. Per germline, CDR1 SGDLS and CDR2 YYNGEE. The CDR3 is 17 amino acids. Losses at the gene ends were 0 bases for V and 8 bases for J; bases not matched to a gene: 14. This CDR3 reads CASSVEVAGASTATQYF. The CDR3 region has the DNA TGTGCCAGCAGCGTAGAGGTAGCGGGGGCCAGCACCGCAACCCAGTACTTC.

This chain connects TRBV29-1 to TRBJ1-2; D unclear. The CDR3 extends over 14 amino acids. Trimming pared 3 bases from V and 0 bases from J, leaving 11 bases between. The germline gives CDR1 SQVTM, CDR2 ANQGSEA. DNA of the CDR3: TGCAGCGTTGACTTGGAGTATTCTAACTATGGCTACACCTTC. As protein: CSVDLEYSNYGYTF.

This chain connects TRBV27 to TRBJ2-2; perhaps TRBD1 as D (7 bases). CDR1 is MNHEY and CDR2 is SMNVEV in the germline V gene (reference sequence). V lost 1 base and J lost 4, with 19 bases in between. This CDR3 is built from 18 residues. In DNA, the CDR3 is TGTGCCAGCAGTTTATTAGGAGGGGGCGCAGGCGGCACCGGGGAGCTGTTTTTT. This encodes CASSLLGGGAGGTGELFF.

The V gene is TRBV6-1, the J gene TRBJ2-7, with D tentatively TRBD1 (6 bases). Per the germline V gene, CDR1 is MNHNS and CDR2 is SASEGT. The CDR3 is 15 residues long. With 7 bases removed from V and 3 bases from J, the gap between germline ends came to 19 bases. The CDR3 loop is CASNPGDALIYEQYF. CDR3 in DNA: TGTGCCAGCAACCCAGGGGACGCCCTAATCTACGAGCAGTACTTC.

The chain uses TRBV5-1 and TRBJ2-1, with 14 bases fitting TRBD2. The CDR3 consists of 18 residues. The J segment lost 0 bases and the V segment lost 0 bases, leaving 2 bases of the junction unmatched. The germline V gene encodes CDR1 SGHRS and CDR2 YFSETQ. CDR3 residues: CASSLGLAGGYSYNEQFF. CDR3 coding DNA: TGCGCCAGCAGCTTGGGACTAGCGGGGGGGTACTCCTACAATGAGCAGTTCTTC.

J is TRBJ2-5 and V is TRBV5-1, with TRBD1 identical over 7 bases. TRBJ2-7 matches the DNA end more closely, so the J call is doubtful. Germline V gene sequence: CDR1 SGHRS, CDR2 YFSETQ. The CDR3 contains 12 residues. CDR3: CASSEGGDEQYF. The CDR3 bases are TGCGCCAGCAGTGAAGGGGGCGACGAGCAGTACTTC.

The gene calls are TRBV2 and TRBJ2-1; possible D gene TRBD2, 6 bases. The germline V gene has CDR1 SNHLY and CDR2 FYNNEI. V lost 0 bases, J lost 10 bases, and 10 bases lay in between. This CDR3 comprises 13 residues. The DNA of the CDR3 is TGTGCCAGCAGTGAAGCGCTTCGGGGGGAGCAGTTCTTC. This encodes CASSEALRGEQFF.

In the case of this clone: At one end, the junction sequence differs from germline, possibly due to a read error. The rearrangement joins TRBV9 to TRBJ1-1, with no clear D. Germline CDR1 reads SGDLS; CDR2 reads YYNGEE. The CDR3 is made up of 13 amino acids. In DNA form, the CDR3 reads TGTGCCAACAGCGTTGCACAGAACACTGAAGCTTTCTTT. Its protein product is CANSVAQNTEAFF.

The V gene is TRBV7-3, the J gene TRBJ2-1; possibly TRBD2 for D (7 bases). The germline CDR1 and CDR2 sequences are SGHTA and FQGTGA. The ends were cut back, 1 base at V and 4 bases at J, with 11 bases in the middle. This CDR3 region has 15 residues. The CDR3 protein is CASSLRGGAYNEQFF. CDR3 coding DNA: TGTGCCAGCAGCTTAAGGGGGGGGGCGTACAATGAGCAGTTCTTC.

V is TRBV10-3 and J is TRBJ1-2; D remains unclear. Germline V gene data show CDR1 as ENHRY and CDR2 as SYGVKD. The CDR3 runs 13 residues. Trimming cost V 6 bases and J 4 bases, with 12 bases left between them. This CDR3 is CAIRAGFFYGYTF. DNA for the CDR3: TGTGCCATCAGGGCGGGGTTTTTCTATGGCTACACCTTC.

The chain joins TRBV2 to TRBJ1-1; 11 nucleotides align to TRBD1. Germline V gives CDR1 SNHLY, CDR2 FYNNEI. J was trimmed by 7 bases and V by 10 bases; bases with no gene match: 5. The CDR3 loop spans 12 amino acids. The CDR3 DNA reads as TGTGCCAAGCGGACAGGGGGCTTTGAAGCTTTCTTT. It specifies CAKRTGGFEAFF.

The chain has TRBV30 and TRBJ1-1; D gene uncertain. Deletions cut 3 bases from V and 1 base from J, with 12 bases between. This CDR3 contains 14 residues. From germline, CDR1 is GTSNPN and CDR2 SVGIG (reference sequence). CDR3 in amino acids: CAWRMGGGNTEAFF. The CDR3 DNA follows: TGTGCCTGGAGAATGGGAGGAGGGAACACTGAAGCTTTCTTT.

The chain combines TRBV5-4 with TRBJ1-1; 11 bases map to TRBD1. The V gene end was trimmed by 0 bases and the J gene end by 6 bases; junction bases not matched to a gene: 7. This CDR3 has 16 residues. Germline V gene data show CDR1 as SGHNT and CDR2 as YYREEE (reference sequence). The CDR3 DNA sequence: TGTGCCAGCAGCTTGGCGGGACAGGGGGATGGCGCTGAAGCTTTCTTT. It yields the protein CASSLAGQGDGAEAFF.

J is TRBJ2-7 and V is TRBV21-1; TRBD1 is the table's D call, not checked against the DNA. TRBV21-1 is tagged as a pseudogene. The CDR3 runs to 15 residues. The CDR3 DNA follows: TGTGCCAGCAGCAAATCCCGGACAGGTCCCTGCGAGCAGTACTTC. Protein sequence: CASSKSRTGPCEQYF.

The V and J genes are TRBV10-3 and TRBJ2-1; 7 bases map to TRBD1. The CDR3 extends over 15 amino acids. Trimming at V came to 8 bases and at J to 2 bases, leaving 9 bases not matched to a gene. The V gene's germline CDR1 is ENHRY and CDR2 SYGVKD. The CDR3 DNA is TGTGCCATCGGGTTCGGGACAGAACCCTACAATGAGCAGTTCTTC. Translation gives CAIGFGTEPYNEQFF.

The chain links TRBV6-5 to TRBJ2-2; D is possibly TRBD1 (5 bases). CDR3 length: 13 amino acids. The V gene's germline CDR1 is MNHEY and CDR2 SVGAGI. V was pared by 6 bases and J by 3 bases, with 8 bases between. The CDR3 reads CASRQDYTGELFF. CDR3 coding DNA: TGTGCCAGCAGACAGGATTACACCGGGGAGCTGTTTTTT.

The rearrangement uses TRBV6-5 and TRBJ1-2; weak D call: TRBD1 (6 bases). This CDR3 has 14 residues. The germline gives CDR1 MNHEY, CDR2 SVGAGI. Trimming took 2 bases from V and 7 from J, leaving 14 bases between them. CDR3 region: CASSYQGWGRGYTF. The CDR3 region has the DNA TGTGCCAGCAGTTACCAGGGGTGGGGGCGTGGCTACACCTTC.

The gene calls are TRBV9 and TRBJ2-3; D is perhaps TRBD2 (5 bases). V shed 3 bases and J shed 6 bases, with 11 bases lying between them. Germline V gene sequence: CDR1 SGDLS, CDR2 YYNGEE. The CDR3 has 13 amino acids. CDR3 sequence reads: CASSAQRRDTQYF. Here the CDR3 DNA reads TGTGCCAGCAGCGCACAGAGGAGGGATACGCAGTATTTT.

This CDR3 reads CASSLPYYGYTF. The CDR3 nucleotides read TGTGCCAGCAGCCTACCCTACTATGGCTACACCTTC. The genes are TRBV28 and TRBJ1-2; D ambiguous. Per germline, CDR1 MDHEN and CDR2 SYDVKM. V dropped 6 bases and J dropped 3 bases, with 8 bases sitting between them. This CDR3 region has 12 residues.

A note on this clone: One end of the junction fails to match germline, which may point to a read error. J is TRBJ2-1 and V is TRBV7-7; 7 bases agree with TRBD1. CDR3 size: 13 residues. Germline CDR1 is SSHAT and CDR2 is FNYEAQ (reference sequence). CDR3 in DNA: TGTGCTAGCAGCTCGCTTGCCGGGACAGCGCAGTTCTTC. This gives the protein CASSSLAGTAQFF.

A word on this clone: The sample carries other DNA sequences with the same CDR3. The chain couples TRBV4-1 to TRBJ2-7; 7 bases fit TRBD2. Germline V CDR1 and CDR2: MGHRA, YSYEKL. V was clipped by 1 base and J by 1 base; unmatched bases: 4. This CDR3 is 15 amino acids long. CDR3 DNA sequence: TGCGCCAGCAGCCAAGGTCGCGGGGGATCCTACGAGCAGTACTTC. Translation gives CASSQGRGGSYEQYF.